These T cell receptor beta chains were read from a single sample in a study of preoperative IRX-2 immunotherapy in early breast cancer. Only in-frame clones appear in the TCRdb table, and some are missing; sequencing was by immunoSEQ multiplex PCR. Altogether more than 20,000 clones are present, around 75% being singletons, with the ten largest covering approximately 2.2%. The sample here was lymph node tissue, taken before IRX-2 immunotherapy. The receptors stem from a human donor with breast cancer. The CDR3 runs from the conserved cysteine through the conserved F or W. Each record gives: D gene, J gene, clone size, V gene, CDR3 DNA, CDR3 protein. A D gene is named only where the DNA matches it firmly. Size is stated for part of the rows, as once, few or many counts, or as a class when the clone is expanded.

D gene: TRBD1; J gene: TRBJ1-4; clone size: NA; V gene: TRBV11-3; CDR3 DNA: TGTGCCAGCAGCGGGGGACAGCCTACTAATGAAAAACTGTTTTTT; CDR3 protein: CASSGGQPTNEKLFF
D gene: NA; J gene: TRBJ1-1; clone size: few; V gene: TRBV6-8; CDR3 DNA: TGTGCCAGCAGTTACTCAGGTATACTTAACACTGAAGCTTTCTTT; CDR3 protein: CASSYSGILNTEAFF
D gene: TRBD2; J gene: TRBJ2-1; clone size: few; V gene: TRBV11-3; CDR3 DNA: TGTGCCAGCAGCTTCTCTAGACTAGCGGGGGGGCACTATGAGCAGTTCTTC; CDR3 protein: CASSFSRLAGGHYEQFF
D gene: NA; J gene: TRBJ2-5; clone size: NA; V gene: TRBV15; CDR3 DNA: TGTGCCACCAGCAGAGCCGGGACGCTGGTCGAGACCCAGTACTTC; CDR3 protein: CATSRAGTLVETQYF
D gene: NA; J gene: TRBJ2-7; clone size: NA; V gene: TRBV6-4; CDR3 DNA: TGTGCCAGCAGTTACCTCTCCACCTACGAGCAGTACTTC; CDR3 protein: CASSYLSTYEQYF
D gene: NA; J gene: TRBJ1-1; clone size: NA; V gene: TRBV5-1; CDR3 DNA: TGCGCCAGCAGCTTGGAAGCAGGGGCCATCACTGAAGCTTTCTTT; CDR3 protein: CASSLEAGAITEAFF
D gene: NA; J gene: TRBJ2-5; clone size: NA; V gene: TRBV1; CDR3 DNA: TGCGCCAGCAGCCAAGTCGGCATCCACCAAGAGACCCAGTACTTC; CDR3 protein: CASSQVGIHQETQYF
D gene: NA; J gene: TRBJ1-2; clone size: once; V gene: TRBV6-8; CDR3 DNA: TGTGCCAGCAGTTGGGGGCTAACTAACTATGGCTACACCTTC; CDR3 protein: CASSWGLTNYGYTF
D gene: NA; J gene: TRBJ1-5; clone size: few; V gene: TRBV19; CDR3 DNA: TGTGCCAGTAGGGACAGCTTAATTTTTCAGCCCCAGCATTTT; CDR3 protein: CASRDSLIFQPQHF
D gene: TRBD1; J gene: TRBJ1-1; clone size: NA; V gene: TRBV6-8; CDR3 DNA: TGTGCCAGCAGCCTACACAGGGGTATCAACACTGAAGCTTTCTTT; CDR3 protein: CASSLHRGINTEAFF
D gene: TRBD1; J gene: TRBJ1-4; clone size: NA; V gene: TRBV14; CDR3 DNA: TGTGCCAGCAGCCTTCTAACAGGGGCCCAACGGAATGAAAAACTGTTTTTT; CDR3 protein: CASSLLTGAQRNEKLFF
D gene: NA; J gene: TRBJ2-7; clone size: NA; V gene: TRBV7-5; CDR3 DNA: TGTGCCAGCAGCACCGGACTAGCTCAAGGAAGCGAGCAGTACTTC; CDR3 protein: CASSTGLAQGSEQYF
D gene: TRBD1; J gene: TRBJ1-1; clone size: once; V gene: TRBV29-1; CDR3 DNA: TGCAGCGTTGTTGGTCGGTCGACAGGGAGAATAACTGAAGCTTTCTTT; CDR3 protein: CSVVGRSTGRITEAFF
D gene: TRBD1; J gene: TRBJ1-2; clone size: once; V gene: TRBV10-1; CDR3 DNA: TGCGCCGGGTCCCGGGACAGGGGGAACTATGGCTACACCTTC; CDR3 protein: CAGSRDRGNYGYTF
D gene: NA; J gene: TRBJ1-5; clone size: NA; V gene: TRBV6-8; CDR3 DNA: TGTGCCAGCAGCCGATACAGGGGCAATCAGCCCCAGCATTTT; CDR3 protein: CASSRYRGNQPQHF
D gene: NA; J gene: TRBJ1-6; clone size: few; V gene: TRBV14; CDR3 DNA: TGTGCCAGCAGCCAAGGTATAGGCAGAGGATATAATTCACCCCTCCACTTT; CDR3 protein: CASSQGIGRGYNSPLHF
D gene: NA; J gene: TRBJ2-7; clone size: NA; V gene: TRBV19; CDR3 DNA: TGTGCCAGTAGTACGTCGGAGAGCTCCTACGAGCAGTACTTC; CDR3 protein: CASSTSESSYEQYF
D gene: NA; J gene: TRBJ1-1; clone size: few; V gene: TRBV6-8; CDR3 DNA: TGTGCCATCAGTGTCGGGGAGGCCACTGAAGCTTTCTTT; CDR3 protein: CAISVGEATEAFF
D gene: NA; J gene: TRBJ1-4; clone size: NA; V gene: TRBV19; CDR3 DNA: TGTGCCAGTAGTACCCCCAAAAAACTGTTTTTT; CDR3 protein: CASSTPKKLFF
D gene: NA; J gene: TRBJ2-1; clone size: NA; V gene: TRBV11-3; CDR3 DNA: TGTGCCAGCAGCTCCCGCGCGGGGAAGACAATGGATGAGCAGTTCTTC; CDR3 protein: CASSSRAGKTMDEQFF
D gene: NA; J gene: TRBJ1-4; clone size: NA; V gene: TRBV11-3; CDR3 DNA: TGTGCCAGCAGCCCCGGGACAACTAATGAAAAACTGTTTTTT; CDR3 protein: CASSPGTTNEKLFF
D gene: NA; J gene: TRBJ1-2; clone size: NA; V gene: TRBV18; CDR3 DNA: TGTGCCAGCTCTCCCGGCGGAGACTACAACTATGGCTACACCTTC; CDR3 protein: CASSPGGDYNYGYTF
D gene: NA; J gene: TRBJ2-1; clone size: NA; V gene: TRBV18; CDR3 DNA: TGTGCCAGCTCACCACCGGCTAGCGATGAGCAGTTCTTC; CDR3 protein: CASSPPASDEQFF
D gene: TRBD1; J gene: TRBJ2-1; clone size: once; V gene: TRBV5-1; CDR3 DNA: TGCGCCAGCAGCTCAACTGGACAGGATTATGAGCAGTTCTTC; CDR3 protein: CASSSTGQDYEQFF
D gene: NA; J gene: TRBJ1-4; clone size: NA; V gene: TRBV7-1; CDR3 DNA: TGTGCCAGCAGCCGGGATAAAAATGAAAAACTGTTTTTT; CDR3 protein: CASSRDKNEKLFF
D gene: NA; J gene: TRBJ2-2; clone size: NA; V gene: TRBV1; CDR3 DNA: TGCGCCAGCAGCTCTAGGACAGGGAGGACCGGGGAGCTGTTTTTT; CDR3 protein: CASSSRTGRTGELFF
D gene: NA; J gene: TRBJ1-1; clone size: NA; V gene: TRBV18; CDR3 DNA: TGTGCCAGCTCACCATCACGGGGGTCCACTGAAGCTTTCTTT; CDR3 protein: CASSPSRGSTEAFF
D gene: TRBD1; J gene: TRBJ1-1; clone size: few; V gene: TRBV11-3; CDR3 DNA: TGTGCCAGCAGATCAGAACCCGGACAGGGGGCAACTGAAGCTTTCTTT; CDR3 protein: CASRSEPGQGATEAFF
D gene: TRBD1; J gene: TRBJ1-6; clone size: NA; V gene: TRBV6-8; CDR3 DNA: TGTGCCAGCAGTGATTGGACAGGGTGGGATTCACCCCTCCACTTT; CDR3 protein: CASSDWTGWDSPLHF
D gene: NA; J gene: TRBJ1-2; clone size: NA; V gene: TRBV29-1; CDR3 DNA: TGCAGCGTCCTGCCCGACAACTATGGCTACACCTTC; CDR3 protein: CSVLPDNYGYTF
D gene: TRBD2; J gene: TRBJ2-5; clone size: NA; V gene: TRBV5-1; CDR3 DNA: TGCGCCAGCAGCCCTACAGCGGGGGGGCGTAGGGAGACCCAGTACTTC; CDR3 protein: CASSPTAGGRRETQYF
D gene: NA; J gene: TRBJ1-1; clone size: NA; V gene: TRBV1; CDR3 DNA: TGCGCCAGCAGCCATAGAGGGATCAGGGGAGGAACTGAAGCTTTCTTT; CDR3 protein: CASSHRGIRGGTEAFF
D gene: NA; J gene: TRBJ1-2; clone size: NA; V gene: TRBV7-6; CDR3 DNA: TGTGCCAGCAGCTTAGATGACAGAGTATATGGCTACACCTTC; CDR3 protein: CASSLDDRVYGYTF
D gene: NA; J gene: TRBJ1-3; clone size: NA; V gene: TRBV19; CDR3 DNA: TGTGCCAGTAGTATATTGGGAAACACCATATATTTT; CDR3 protein: CASSILGNTIYF